This T cell receptor (beta chain) was captured by sequencing in a study of post-analysis software for immune sequencing data. Tagging with unique molecular identifiers was a feature of the TCR beta cDNA libraries. TCRdb passed the PCR reads through MiXCR, listing each CDR3 protein once. The sample includes 650,000 to 850,000 distinct CDR3 sequences, about half of them seen just once. The clonotype was recovered from a girl aged 10 to 17 with multiple sclerosis. Material: blood.

In nucleotides, the CDR3 is TGTGCCAGCAGCCCTAACCTCGTGGTACGCCTGTATTTT. Residues: CASSPNLVVRLYF. The rearrangement links TRBV28 to TRBJ2-3; the D is unclear. Germline CDR1 reads MDHEN; CDR2 reads SYDVKM. The CDR3 is made up of 13 amino acids. V dropped 6 bases and J dropped 14 bases, with 21 bases sitting between them.